This T cell receptor beta chain was sequenced in a study of cytomegalovirus exposure and HLA in healthy donors. Data came from immunoSEQ multiplex PCR; TCRdb stores just in-frame clones and leaves some out. This sample has about 130,000 clones, with about nine tenths found just once. With 2 bases clipped from V and 3 bases from J, the junction kept 1 base outside the gene matches. Germline CDR1 reads MNHNS; CDR2 reads SASEGT. This CDR3 has 15 amino acids. The receptor comes from a woman aged 25 to 39 in good health and CMV-seropositive. The sample consisted of PBMCs. V is TRBV6-1 and J is TRBJ2-7; 13 bases align to TRBD2. DNA of the CDR3: TGTGCCAGCAGTGAACGGACTAGCGGGAGCTACGAGCAGTACTTC. Its translation is CASSERTSGSYEQYF.